What follows are 11 T cell receptor beta chains derived from one specimen sequenced in a study of T-cell memory formation after mild COVID-19 (TCRdb year 2021). The library was obtained by 5' RACE. TCRdb records Illumina NovaSeq 6000 as the sequencer. TCRdb reworked the public reads: Q25 trimming with fastp, MiXCR clone assembly, productive beta chains retained. Rows with a matching CDR3 protein are joined into one entry that keeps the most common DNA and genes. The sample table records roughly 51,000 distinct CDR3 sequences; 7% to 8% of these occur just once. The ten largest clones capture 1.4% of the sample. The specimen sequenced was PBMCs or a T cell subset sorted from them (not recorded which). Receptor source: a man younger than 35 who had mild COVID-19 (a few samples of this study predate the infection). The sample titles of this study are shuffled in the database, so cell type and time point are left out; the donor was told from shared clones.

This clonotype has just a few counts. The CDR3 reads CASSQGGLAHEQYF. The CDR3 nucleotides are TGCGCCAGCAGCCAGGGGGGACTAGCCCACGAGCAGTACTTC. The chain joins TRBV4-3 to TRBJ2-7; TRBD2 matches 9 bases. Trimming cost V 3 bases and J 5 bases; bases outside gene matches: 5. This CDR3 comprises 14 residues. Germline CDR1 LGHNA, CDR2 YSLEER.

This clonotype was seen more than once but under ten times. J is TRBJ1-6 and V is TRBV7-2; no firm D call. CDR3 size: 14 residues. Germline CDR1 SGHTA, CDR2 FQGNSA. V was cut by 1 base and J by 6 bases, with 7 bases left in between. The CDR3 sequence: CASSLGTINSPLHF. CDR3 sequence (DNA): TGTGCCAGCAGCTTAGGAACAATTAATTCACCCCTCCACTTT.

This clonotype has a count of ten or more. The chain combines TRBV7-2 with TRBJ2-6; D unclear. V was trimmed by 8 bases and J by 4 bases, leaving 9 bases between them. The CDR3 sequence is 13 residues long. Germline V gene lookup returns CDR1 SGHTA and CDR2 FQGNSA. The DNA of the CDR3 is TGTGCCAGCGTATCGGCCGGGGCCAACGTCCTGACTTTC. It codes for CASVSAGANVLTF.

This clonotype came up a few times. V is TRBV6-6 and J is TRBJ2-3; no reliable D call. Trimming cost V 5 bases and J 2 bases, with 8 bases left between them. Germline V gives CDR1 MNHNY, CDR2 SVGAGI (reference sequence). The CDR3 runs to 13 residues. The CDR3 region has the DNA TGTGCCAGCAGTCTTAGATACACAGATACGCAGTATTTT. It encodes CASSLRYTDTQYF.

This clonotype has a handful of counts. The chain joins TRBV4-3 to TRBJ1-5; perhaps TRBD1 as D (5 bases). Trimming removed 0 bases from V and 6 bases from J, with 21 bases in between. In germline, CDR1 is LGHNA, CDR2 YSLEER. CDR3 length equals 18 residues. The CDR3 reads CASSQDRLGPLKGQPQHF. The CDR3 DNA reads TGCGCCAGCAGCCAAGATCGCCTGGGGCCTTTGAAGGGTCAGCCCCAGCATTTT.

This clonotype was seen repeatedly, ten times or more. This chain uses TRBV20-1 with TRBJ2-3; 9 bases match TRBD2. This CDR3 has 15 amino acids. J gave up 5 bases and V 3 bases, and 9 bases lay outside the gene matches. Looked up from germline, CDR1 is DFQATT and CDR2 is SNEGSKA (reference sequence). The CDR3 DNA is TGCAGTGCTAGGGACGAGCGGGGGGCGGGAGATACGCAGTATTTT. Residues: CSARDERGAGDTQYF.

This clonotype was recorded at least ten times. The genes are TRBV7-9 and TRBJ2-3; TRBD1 or TRBD2 may be the D gene (6 bases each). V dropped 8 bases and J dropped 3 bases, with 21 bases sitting between them. The CDR3 totals 16 residues. Germline CDR1 reads SEHNR; CDR2 reads FQNEAQ (reference sequence). The CDR3 region has the DNA TGTGCCAGCCCTACCTCCGGAGGGGGGAGTACAGATACGCAGTATTTT. Residues: CASPTSGGGSTDTQYF.

The J gene is TRBJ2-3, the V gene TRBV2; D remains unclear. The CDR3 has 14 residues. Germline V gene lookup returns CDR1 SNHLY and CDR2 FYNNEI. V dropped 8 bases and J dropped 5 bases, with 17 bases sitting between them. The CDR3 sequence is CASLRTPSGDTQYF. CDR3 bases: TGTGCCAGCCTCCGAACACCCTCCGGAGATACGCAGTATTTT.

The gene calls are TRBV11-2 and TRBJ2-1, with 9 positions matching TRBD2. Germline V lookup: CDR1 SGHAT, CDR2 FQNNGV. This CDR3 is built from 16 residues. After removal of 5 bases from V and 7 bases from J, the junction contained 12 bases not matched to a gene. CDR3 residues: CASSPRGGPSRNEQFF. The CDR3 DNA is TGTGCCAGCAGCCCGCGGGGGGGCCCTTCCCGAAATGAGCAGTTCTTC.

A note on this clonotype: This clone may be a read error of a much larger clone one base away. This sequence joins TRBV5-1 and TRBJ2-2; D may be TRBD1 (5 bases). The CDR3 extends over 17 amino acids. Trimming pared 4 bases from V and 5 bases from J, leaving 21 bases between. Germline assignment: CDR1 SGHRS and CDR2 YFSETQ. The CDR3 loop reads CASSRSLSVAGTGELFF. DNA of the CDR3: TGCGCCAGCAGCCGCTCTCTAAGCGTGGCAGGGACCGGGGAGCTGTTTTTT.

This clonotype was recorded a few times. This chain connects TRBV6-5 to TRBJ2-1; 8 bases fit TRBD2. The trim removed 2 bases at V and 2 bases at J, leaving 5 bases unmatched. The CDR3 totals 16 residues. Germline CDR1 MNHEY, CDR2 SVGAGI. CDR3 in amino acids: CASSYHVAGTYNEQFF. The CDR3, as DNA: TGTGCCAGCAGTTACCATGTAGCGGGGACCTACAATGAGCAGTTCTTC.